The 24 T cell receptor beta chains in this list originate from one sample, sequenced in a study of blood T cell repertoires in COVID-19. Some clones are missing from TCRdb's copy, which holds only in-frame ones; the method was immunoSEQ multiplex PCR. The table has under 300,000 clones, 86% seen once; the top ten hold 2.2%. The specimen sequenced was peripheral blood. Every receptor here comes from a young man who had recovered from COVID-19.

The chain recombines TRBV6-5 with TRBJ2-7; tentatively, D is TRBD2 (5 bases). V lost 8 bases to trimming and J lost 2 bases, with 10 bases between them. The CDR3 spans 12 residues. Germline V gives CDR1 MNHEY, CDR2 SVGAGI. The CDR3 DNA follows: TGTGCCAGCGGACGGGAAGCCTACGAGCAGTACTTC. Its translation: CASGREAYEQYF.

This rearrangement joins TRBV13 to TRBJ2-3; 13 bases align to TRBD2. This CDR3 comprises 16 residues. The ends lost 6 bases at V and 2 bases at J; junction bases unmatched: 5. CDR1 and CDR2 from the germline V gene are PRHDT and FYEKMQ (reference sequence). DNA of the CDR3: TGTGCCAGCAGAGGACTAGCGGGGGACTACACAGATACGCAGTATTTT. As protein: CASRGLAGDYTDTQYF.

The chain uses TRBV11-2 and TRBJ2-3, with a possible D match to TRBD2 (6 bases). Between the trimmed V and J ends, which lost 4 bases and 10 bases, there was a span of 15 bases. CDR1 and CDR2 (germline): SGHAT, FQNNGV. The CDR3 is made up of 13 amino acids. The CDR3 DNA sequence: TGTGCCAGCAGCTGGTCGACCGGGGGTTCGCAGTATTTT. Translation gives CASSWSTGGSQYF.

The gene calls are TRBV5-4 and TRBJ1-1; D is uncertain. Looked up from germline, CDR1 is SGHNT and CDR2 is YYREEE (reference sequence). With 4 bases removed from V and 0 bases from J, the gap between germline ends came to 13 bases. This CDR3 comprises 15 residues. This chain's CDR3 is CASSHNRVLNTEAFF. The CDR3 DNA follows: TGTGCCAGCAGCCATAACCGGGTCTTGAACACTGAAGCTTTCTTT.

This clone has only one observation. The chain is built from TRBV7-2 and TRBJ2-2, with D tentatively TRBD1 (6 bases). The CDR3 length is 14 residues. V gave up 5 bases and J gave up 6 bases, with 13 bases separating them. Per germline, CDR1 SGHTA and CDR2 FQGNSA. CDR3 protein: CASSLINRAGELFF. DNA of the CDR3: TGTGCCAGCAGCCTCATAAACAGGGCCGGGGAGCTGTTTTTT.

This chain uses TRBV19 with TRBJ1-1, with 11 bases lining up with TRBD1. The CDR3 extends over 17 amino acids. V gave up 1 base and J gave up 2 bases; unmatched junction bases: 6. The germline CDR1 and CDR2 sequences are LNHDA and SQIVND (reference sequence). The chain's CDR3 is CASSIGPGQGGNTEAFF. The CDR3 DNA is TGTGCCAGTAGTATAGGGCCGGGACAGGGGGGAAACACTGAAGCTTTCTTT.

The chain has TRBV5-1 and TRBJ2-5; 8 nucleotides line up with TRBD1. CDR1 is SGHRS and CDR2 is YFSETQ in the germline V gene. Trimming at V came to 6 bases and at J to 3 bases, leaving 25 bases not matched to a gene. The CDR3 is 20 residues long. The CDR3 loop reads CASTYIRTGQIIRTKETQYF. Written as DNA, the CDR3 is TGCGCCAGCACCTATATCCGGACAGGGCAAATTATTCGGACGAAAGAGACCCAGTACTTC.

The chain is built from TRBV4-2 and TRBJ1-3; 7 positions match TRBD1. The CDR3 is 17 residues long. J gave up 0 bases and V 0 bases, and 5 bases lay outside the gene matches. Germline loops: CDR1 LGHNA, CDR2 YNFKEQ. This CDR3 reads CASSQDGTAYSGNTIYF. The CDR3, as DNA: TGTGCCAGCAGCCAAGACGGGACAGCTTACTCTGGAAACACCATATATTTT.

The chain has TRBV19 and TRBJ1-4, with 8 nucleotides matching TRBD1. Germline CDR1 is LNHDA and CDR2 is SQIVND (reference sequence). V shed 5 bases and J 10 bases; nucleotides not matched to a gene: 9. This CDR3 contains 14 residues. CDR3 amino acids: CASSFSPGTGKLFF. CDR3 DNA: TGTGCCAGTAGTTTCTCGCCCGGGACAGGAAAACTGTTTTTT.

The V call is TRBV6-5, the J call TRBJ2-7; possible D gene TRBD2, 7 bases. CDR3 size: 14 residues. The V and J ends lost 4 bases and 5 bases respectively, with 15 bases between them. From germline, CDR1 is MNHEY and CDR2 SVGAGI. The CDR3 DNA is TGTGCCAGCAGTTGGGGGGGCCCGAGAAACGAGCAGTACTTC. Translation: CASSWGGPRNEQYF.

V gene TRBV6-1 combines with J gene TRBJ1-6, with D perhaps matching TRBD1 (5 bases). The CDR3 totals 19 residues. Germline V CDR1 and CDR2: MNHNS, SASEGT. Trimming shortened V by 0 bases and J by 5 bases, and 20 bases separated the two germline ends. The CDR3 coding sequence is TGTGCCAGCAGTGAAGCGCCGTTCACCCACAGGCGAAATAATTCACCCCTCCACTTT. Protein: CASSEAPFTHRRNNSPLHF.

V is TRBV29-1 and J is TRBJ1-2; tentatively, D is TRBD1 (6 bases). V lost 1 base to trimming and J lost 3 bases, with 18 bases between them. The CDR3 extends over 16 amino acids. Germline CDR1 reads SQVTM; CDR2 reads ANQGSEA. This chain's CDR3 is CSVEGTGGGEDYGYTF. In DNA, the CDR3 is TGCAGCGTTGAAGGGACTGGCGGGGGCGAGGACTATGGCTACACCTTC.

The chain uses TRBV30 and TRBJ1-2; tentatively, D is TRBD1 (6 bases). The CDR3 has 13 amino acids. The V end lost 4 bases, the J end lost 3 bases, and 12 bases lay between the germline ends. The germline V gene encodes CDR1 GTSNPN and CDR2 SVGIG (reference sequence). DNA of the CDR3: TGTGCCTGGACCCCGGACAGCGACTATGGCTACACCTTC. Its protein product is CAWTPDSDYGYTF.

The rearrangement joins TRBV10-3 to TRBJ2-3, with 9 nucleotides matching TRBD2. V shed 7 bases and J 6 bases; nucleotides not matched to a gene: 8. This CDR3 spans 14 amino acids. Germline V lookup: CDR1 ENHRY, CDR2 SYGVKD. The CDR3 protein is CAIKASGVPDTQYF. CDR3 sequence (DNA): TGTGCCATCAAGGCTAGCGGGGTGCCGGATACGCAGTATTTT.

The V and J genes are TRBV29-1 and TRBJ2-3; 10 bases agree with TRBD2. Germline assignment: CDR1 SQVTM and CDR2 ANQGSEA. CDR3 size: 14 residues. V was clipped by 3 bases and J by 4 bases; unmatched bases: 4. CDR3 sequence reads: CSVEASGGPDTQYF. The CDR3 bases are TGCAGCGTTGAGGCTAGCGGGGGCCCAGATACGCAGTATTTT.

This clone is labeled as medium-sized. The CDR3 region is CASSVGASGELFF. CDR3 sequence (DNA): TGTGCCAGCAGCGTAGGAGCGTCCGGGGAGCTGTTTTTT. The chain is built from TRBV7-2 and TRBJ2-2; D uncertain. CDR3 length: 13 amino acids. V was clipped by 5 bases and J by 6 bases, with 10 bases between them. The germline CDR1 and CDR2 sequences are SGHTA and FQGNSA.

This clone has more than one count but fewer than ten. This chain connects TRBV7-5 to TRBJ1-3; the table's D gene call, TRBD1, was not cross checked with the DNA. TRBV7-5 represents a pseudogene. The CDR3 extends over 15 amino acids. CDR3 nucleotide sequence: TGTGTCAGAAGCTCAGGACAGCCCTCTGGAAACACCATATATTTT. Protein product: CVRSSGQPSGNTIYF.

With regard to this clone: The sample contains more than one DNA sequence encoding this CDR3. This rearrangement joins TRBV5-1 to TRBJ1-1, with unresolved D. Germline CDR1 SGHRS, CDR2 YFSETQ. Trimming removed 1 base from V and 0 bases from J, with 7 bases in between. This CDR3 has 14 residues. The CDR3 spells CASSLRGMNTEAFF. CDR3 in DNA: TGCGCCAGCAGCTTGCGGGGTATGAACACTGAAGCTTTCTTT.

J is TRBJ2-3 and V is TRBV9; perhaps TRBD1 as D (6 bases). V gave up 4 bases and J gave up 2 bases, with 20 bases separating them. The CDR3 runs to 17 residues. The V gene's germline CDR1 is SGDLS and CDR2 YYNGEE. The CDR3 protein is CASSLGPGQPFTDTQYF. The CDR3 nucleotides read TGTGCCAGCAGCCTGGGGCCCGGACAGCCCTTCACAGATACGCAGTATTTT.

The rearrangement links TRBV7-8 to TRBJ2-5; D remains unclear. Germline values: CDR1 SGHVS, CDR2 FQNEAQ. The CDR3 is made up of 11 amino acids. Trimming took off 7 bases at V and 8 bases at J, with 11 bases between the two ends. The CDR3 DNA is TGTGCCAGCAAAAGCCTCCATACCCAGTACTTC. It encodes CASKSLHTQYF.

In its sample, this clone was seen a few times. The chain joins TRBV10-1 to TRBJ1-1, with TRBD1 matching 9 bases. V lost 6 bases and J lost 1; bases outside the gene matches: 3. The length of the CDR3 is 14 residues. The germline gives CDR1 WNHNN, CDR2 SYGVQD (reference sequence). For the CDR3, the DNA is TGCGCCAGCAGACAGGGGGCTTGGAACACTGAAGCTTTCTTT. This translates into CASRQGAWNTEAFF.

This clone came up a few times. This chain links TRBV27 with TRBJ2-2, with D possibly TRBD1 on 5 matching bases. Germline V gene sequence: CDR1 MNHEY, CDR2 SMNVEV (reference sequence). V was clipped by 3 bases and J by 7 bases, with 18 bases between them. The CDR3 spans 16 residues. This CDR3 reads CASSFTAGYRVGELFF. The CDR3 region has the DNA TGTGCCAGCAGTTTTACGGCAGGGTACCGGGTCGGGGAGCTGTTTTTT.

The chain combines TRBV5-1 with TRBJ1-5; perhaps TRBD1 as D (5 bases). Trimming took off 4 bases at V and 5 bases at J, with 13 bases between the two ends. Germline V gives CDR1 SGHRS, CDR2 YFSETQ. This CDR3 spans 14 amino acids. For the CDR3, the DNA is TGCGCCAGCAGCGAAGGGGCTCAGGATCAGCCCCAGCATTTT. Its protein is CASSEGAQDQPQHF.

The gene calls are TRBV27 and TRBJ2-7, with D maybe TRBD1 (6 bases). This CDR3 is 14 amino acids long. V was trimmed by 2 bases and J by 2 bases, leaving 10 bases between them. Germline V gene data show CDR1 as MNHEY and CDR2 as SMNVEV (reference sequence). The CDR3 is CASSLIGGAYEQYF. The CDR3, as DNA: TGTGCCAGCAGTTTAATTGGGGGCGCCTACGAGCAGTACTTC.